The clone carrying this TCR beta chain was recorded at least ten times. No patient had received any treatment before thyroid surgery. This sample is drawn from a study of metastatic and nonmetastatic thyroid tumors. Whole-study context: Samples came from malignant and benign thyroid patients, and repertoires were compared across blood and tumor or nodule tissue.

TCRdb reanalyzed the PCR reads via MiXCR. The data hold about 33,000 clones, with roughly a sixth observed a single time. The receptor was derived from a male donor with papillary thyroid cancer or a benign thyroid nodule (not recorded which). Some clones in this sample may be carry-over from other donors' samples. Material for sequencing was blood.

The CDR3 DNA sequence: TGCGCCAGCAGCAGGACGGAGGCGGGGGGGCCAGGGGAGACCCAGTACTTC. It encodes CASSRTEAGGPGETQYF. The chain joins TRBV5-1 to TRBJ2-5; 9 bases fit TRBD2. Germline V gene data show CDR1 as SGHRS and CDR2 as YFSETQ. J was trimmed by 5 bases and V by 4 bases; bases with no gene match: 15. The CDR3 length is 17 residues.